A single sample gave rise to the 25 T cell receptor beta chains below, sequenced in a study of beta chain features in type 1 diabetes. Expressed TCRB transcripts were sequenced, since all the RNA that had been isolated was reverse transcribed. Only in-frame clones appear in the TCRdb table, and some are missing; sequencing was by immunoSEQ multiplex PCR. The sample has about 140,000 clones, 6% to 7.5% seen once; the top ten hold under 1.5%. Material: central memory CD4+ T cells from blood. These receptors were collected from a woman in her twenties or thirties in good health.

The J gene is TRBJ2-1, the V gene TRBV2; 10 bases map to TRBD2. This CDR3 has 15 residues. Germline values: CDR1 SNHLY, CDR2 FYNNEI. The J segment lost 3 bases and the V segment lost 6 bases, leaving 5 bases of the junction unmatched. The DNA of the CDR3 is TGTGCCAGCAGGGTAGCGGGAGGCGGCTACAATGAGCAGTTCTTC. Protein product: CASRVAGGGYNEQFF.

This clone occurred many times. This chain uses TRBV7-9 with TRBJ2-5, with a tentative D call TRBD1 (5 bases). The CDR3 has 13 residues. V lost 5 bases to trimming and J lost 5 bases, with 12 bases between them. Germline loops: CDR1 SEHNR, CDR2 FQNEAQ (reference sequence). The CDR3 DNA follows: TGTGCCAGCAGCCTCGGACATCCCGAGACCCAGTACTTC. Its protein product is CASSLGHPETQYF.

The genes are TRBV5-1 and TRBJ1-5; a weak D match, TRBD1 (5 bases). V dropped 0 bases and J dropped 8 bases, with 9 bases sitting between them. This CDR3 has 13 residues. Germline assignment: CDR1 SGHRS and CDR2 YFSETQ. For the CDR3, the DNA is TGCGCCAGCAGCTTGGGAGGGGAGGAGCCCCAGCATTTT. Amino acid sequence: CASSLGGEEPQHF.

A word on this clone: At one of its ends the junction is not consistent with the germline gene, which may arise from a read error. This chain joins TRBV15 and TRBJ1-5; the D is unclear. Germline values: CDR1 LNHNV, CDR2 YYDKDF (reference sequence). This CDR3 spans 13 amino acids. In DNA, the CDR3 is TGTACCACCAGCAGAGATCCCGGGCAGCCCCAGCATTTT. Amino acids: CTTSRDPGQPQHF.

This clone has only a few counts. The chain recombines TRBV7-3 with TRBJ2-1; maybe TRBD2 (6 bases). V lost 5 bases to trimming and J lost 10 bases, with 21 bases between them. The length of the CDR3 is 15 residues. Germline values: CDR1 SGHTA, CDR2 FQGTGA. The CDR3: CASSISRDSPREQFF. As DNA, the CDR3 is TGTGCCAGCAGCATCAGCCGGGACTCTCCCCGGGAGCAGTTCTTC.

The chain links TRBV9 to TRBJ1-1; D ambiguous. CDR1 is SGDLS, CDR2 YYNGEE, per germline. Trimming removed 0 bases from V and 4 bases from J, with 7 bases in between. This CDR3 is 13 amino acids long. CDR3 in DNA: TGTGCCAGCAGCGTAGAGCGGGCCACTGAAGCTTTCTTT. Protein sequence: CASSVERATEAFF.

CDR3 nucleotide sequence: TGTGCCAGCAGCCCTAAAGCGGGAGGGATCTACAATGAGCAGTTCTTC. Its translation is CASSPKAGGIYNEQFF. V is TRBV7-6 and J is TRBJ2-1; 10 bases fit TRBD2. Per germline, CDR1 SGHVS and CDR2 FNYEAQ. CDR3 size: 16 residues. Trimming removed 5 bases from V and 3 bases from J; junction bases left unmatched: 7.

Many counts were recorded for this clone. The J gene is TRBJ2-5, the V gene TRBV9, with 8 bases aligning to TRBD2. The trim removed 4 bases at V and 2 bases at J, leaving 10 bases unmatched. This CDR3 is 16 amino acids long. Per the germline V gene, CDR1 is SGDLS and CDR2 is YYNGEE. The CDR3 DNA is TGTGCCAGCAGCCCCCTCGCGGGAGGAAGTCAAGAGACCCAGTACTTC. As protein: CASSPLAGGSQETQYF. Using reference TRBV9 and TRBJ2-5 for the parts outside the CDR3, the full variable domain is DSGVTQTPKHLITATGQRVTLRCSPRSGDLSVYWYQQSLDQGLQFLIQYYNGEERAKGNILERFSAQQFPDLHSELNLSSLELGDSALYFCASSPLAGGSQETQYFGPGTRLLVL.

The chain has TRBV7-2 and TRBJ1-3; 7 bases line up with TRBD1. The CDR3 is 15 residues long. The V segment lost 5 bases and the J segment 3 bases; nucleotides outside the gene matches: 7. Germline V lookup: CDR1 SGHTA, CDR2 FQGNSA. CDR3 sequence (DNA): TGTGCCAGCAGCGCGGGACAGACAATTGGAAACACCATATATTTT. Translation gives CASSAGQTIGNTIYF.

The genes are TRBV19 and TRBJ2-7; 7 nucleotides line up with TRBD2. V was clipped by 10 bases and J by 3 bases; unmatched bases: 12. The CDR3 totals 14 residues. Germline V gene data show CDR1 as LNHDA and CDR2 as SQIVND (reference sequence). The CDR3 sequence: CATRTQTGGYEQYF. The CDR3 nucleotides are TGTGCCACCAGAACCCAAACGGGAGGCTACGAGCAGTACTTC.

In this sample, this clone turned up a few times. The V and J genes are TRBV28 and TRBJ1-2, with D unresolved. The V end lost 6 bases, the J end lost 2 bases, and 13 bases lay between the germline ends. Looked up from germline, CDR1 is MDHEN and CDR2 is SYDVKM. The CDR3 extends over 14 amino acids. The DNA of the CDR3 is TGTGCCAGCAGCTTGATTGGGCTGAACTATGGCTACACCTTC. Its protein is CASSLIGLNYGYTF.

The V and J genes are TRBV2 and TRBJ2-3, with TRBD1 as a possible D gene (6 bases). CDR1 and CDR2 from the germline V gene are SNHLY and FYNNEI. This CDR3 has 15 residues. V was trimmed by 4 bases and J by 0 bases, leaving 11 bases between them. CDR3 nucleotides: TGTGCCAGCAGTGGGACAGCCACTAGCACAGATACGCAGTATTTT. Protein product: CASSGTATSTDTQYF.

The DNA for the CDR3 is TGTGCCAGCAGTACGGTGGGAGACTCAACAGATACGCAGTATTTT. This sequence encodes CASSTVGDSTDTQYF. The rearrangement uses TRBV6-5 and TRBJ2-3, with D possibly being TRBD2 (5 bases). This CDR3 region has 15 residues. Germline assignment: CDR1 MNHEY and CDR2 SVGAGI. Trimming cost V 5 bases and J 3 bases, with 15 bases left between them.

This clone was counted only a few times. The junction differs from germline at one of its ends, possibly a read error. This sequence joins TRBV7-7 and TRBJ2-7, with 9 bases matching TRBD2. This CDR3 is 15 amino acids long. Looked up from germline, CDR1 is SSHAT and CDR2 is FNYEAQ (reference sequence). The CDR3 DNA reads TGTGCTAGCAGCCCATCTAGCGGGGACTCCTACGAGCAGTACTTC. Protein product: CASSPSSGDSYEQYF.

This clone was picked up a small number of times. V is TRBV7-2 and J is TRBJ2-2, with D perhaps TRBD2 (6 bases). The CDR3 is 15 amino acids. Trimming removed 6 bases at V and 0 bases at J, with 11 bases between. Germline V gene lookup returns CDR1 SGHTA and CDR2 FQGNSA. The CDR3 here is CASRGSGANTGELFF. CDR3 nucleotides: TGTGCCAGCAGGGGTAGCGGTGCGAACACCGGGGAGCTGTTTTTT.

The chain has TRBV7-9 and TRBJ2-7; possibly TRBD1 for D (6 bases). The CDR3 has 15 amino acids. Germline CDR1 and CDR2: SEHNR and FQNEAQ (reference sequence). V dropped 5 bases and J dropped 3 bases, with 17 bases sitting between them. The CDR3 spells CASSPEPGQYYEQYF. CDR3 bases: TGTGCCAGCAGCCCAGAACCGGGACAATACTACGAGCAGTACTTC.

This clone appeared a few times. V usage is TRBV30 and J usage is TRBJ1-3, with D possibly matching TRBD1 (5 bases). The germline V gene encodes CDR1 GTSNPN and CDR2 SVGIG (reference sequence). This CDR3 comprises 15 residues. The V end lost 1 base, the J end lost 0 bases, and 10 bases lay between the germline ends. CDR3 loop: CAWSAGGSSGNTIYF. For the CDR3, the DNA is TGTGCCTGGAGTGCGGGGGGAAGCTCTGGAAACACCATATATTTT.

CDR3 protein: CAWSARDRGIEKLFF. In nucleotides, the CDR3 is TGTGCCTGGAGTGCCAGGGACAGGGGAATCGAAAAACTGTTTTTT. The chain is built from TRBV30 and TRBJ1-4, with 10 bases aligning to TRBD1. The J segment lost 8 bases and the V segment lost 1 base, leaving 7 bases of the junction unmatched. This CDR3 region has 15 residues. Germline CDR1 GTSNPN, CDR2 SVGIG (reference sequence). The full variable domain, with the rest looked up from reference TRBV30 and TRBJ1-4, is SQTIHQWPATLVQPVGSPLSLECTVEGTSNPNLYWYRQAAGRGLQLLFYSVGIGQISSEVPQNLSASRPQDRQFILSSKKLLLSDSGFYLCAWSARDRGIEKLFFGSGTQLSVL.

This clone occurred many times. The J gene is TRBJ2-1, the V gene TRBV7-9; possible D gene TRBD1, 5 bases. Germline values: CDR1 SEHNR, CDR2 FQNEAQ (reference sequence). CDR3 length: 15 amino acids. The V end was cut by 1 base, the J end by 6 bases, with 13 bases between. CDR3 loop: CASSLGTRNRNEQFF. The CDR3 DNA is TGTGCCAGCAGCTTAGGGACACGGAACCGCAATGAGCAGTTCTTC. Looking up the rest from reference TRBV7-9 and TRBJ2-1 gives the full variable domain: DTGVSQNPRHKITKRGQNVTFRCDPISEHNRLYWYRQTLGQGPEFLTYFQNEAQLEKSRLLSDRFSAERPKGSFSTLEIQRTEQGDSAMYLCASSLGTRNRNEQFFGPGTRLTVL.

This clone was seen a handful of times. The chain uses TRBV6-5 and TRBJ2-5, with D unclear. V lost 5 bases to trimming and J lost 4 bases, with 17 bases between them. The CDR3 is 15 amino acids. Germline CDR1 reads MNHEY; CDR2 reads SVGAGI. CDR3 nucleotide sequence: TGTGCCAGCAGTCGATCCGGTCTAGGTGGAGAGACCCAGTACTTC. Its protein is CASSRSGLGGETQYF.

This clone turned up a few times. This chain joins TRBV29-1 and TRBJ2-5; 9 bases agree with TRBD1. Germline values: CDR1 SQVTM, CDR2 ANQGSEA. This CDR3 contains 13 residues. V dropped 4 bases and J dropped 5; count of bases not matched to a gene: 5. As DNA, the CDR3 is TGCAGCGTTGGAACAGGGGGCTGGGAGACCCAGTACTTC. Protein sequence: CSVGTGGWETQYF.

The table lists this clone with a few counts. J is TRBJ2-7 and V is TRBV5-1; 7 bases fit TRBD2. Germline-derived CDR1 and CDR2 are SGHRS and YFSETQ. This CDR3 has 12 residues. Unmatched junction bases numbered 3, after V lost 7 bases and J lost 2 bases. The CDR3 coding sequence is TGCGCCAGCGGGGAGGGCCCCTACGAGCAGTACTTC. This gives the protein CASGEGPYEQYF.

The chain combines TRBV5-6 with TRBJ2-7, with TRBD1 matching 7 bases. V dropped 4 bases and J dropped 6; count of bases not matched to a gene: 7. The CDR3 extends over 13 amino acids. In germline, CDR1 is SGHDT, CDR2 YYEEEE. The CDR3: CASSLQGLGEQYF. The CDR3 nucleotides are TGTGCCAGCAGCCTACAGGGGTTAGGCGAGCAGTACTTC.

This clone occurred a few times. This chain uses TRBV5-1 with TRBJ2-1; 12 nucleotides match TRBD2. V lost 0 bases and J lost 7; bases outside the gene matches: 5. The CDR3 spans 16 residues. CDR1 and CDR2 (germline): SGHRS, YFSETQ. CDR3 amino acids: CASSLVLAGGGNEQFF. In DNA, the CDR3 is TGCGCCAGCAGCTTGGTACTAGCGGGAGGAGGAAATGAGCAGTTCTTC.

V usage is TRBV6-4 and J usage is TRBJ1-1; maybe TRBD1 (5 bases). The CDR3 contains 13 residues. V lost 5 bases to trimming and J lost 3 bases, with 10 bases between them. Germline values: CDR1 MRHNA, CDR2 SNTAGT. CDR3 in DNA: TGTGCCAGCAGTCGAACAGGCTACACTGAAGCTTTCTTT. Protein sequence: CASSRTGYTEAFF.